This entry describes one TCR beta chain. The source of the sample is a study of blood T cell repertoires in COVID-19. This CDR3 is built from 13 residues. The germline V gene encodes CDR1 SGHVS and CDR2 FQNEAQ. Trimming took 10 bases from V and 4 from J; bases not matched to a gene: 5. Produced via immunoSEQ multiplex PCR; TCRdb's table is partial and in-frame only. The sample yields around 220,000 clones, roughly 80% seen once. The source is a human donor in a cohort sampled during active COVID-19. Sequencing was performed on peripheral blood. J is TRBJ2-3 and V is TRBV7-8; 10 bases fit TRBD2. The CDR3 spells CAIASGSPDTQYF. In DNA, the CDR3 is TGTGCCATTGCTAGCGGGAGTCCAGATACGCAGTATTTT.